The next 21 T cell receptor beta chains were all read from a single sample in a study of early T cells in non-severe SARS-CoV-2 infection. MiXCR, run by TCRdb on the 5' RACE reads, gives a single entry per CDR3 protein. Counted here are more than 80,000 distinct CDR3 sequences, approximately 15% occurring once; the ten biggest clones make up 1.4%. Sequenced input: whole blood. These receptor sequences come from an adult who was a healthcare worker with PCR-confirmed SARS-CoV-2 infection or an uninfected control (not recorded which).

The CDR3 DNA follows: TGTGCCAGCAGCTCGGGACTAGCATGGACCGGGGAGCTGTTTTTT. This gives the protein CASSSGLAWTGELFF. This rearrangement joins TRBV11-3 to TRBJ2-2; 9 bases map to TRBD2. After removal of 4 bases from V and 5 bases from J, the junction contained 5 bases not matched to a gene. CDR3 length: 15 amino acids. Germline loops: CDR1 SGHNT, CDR2 YENEEA.

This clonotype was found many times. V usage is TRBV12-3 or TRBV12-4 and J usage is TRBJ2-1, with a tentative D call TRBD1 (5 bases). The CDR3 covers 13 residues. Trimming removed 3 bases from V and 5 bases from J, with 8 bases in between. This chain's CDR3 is CASSFTGNNEQFF. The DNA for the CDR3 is TGTGCCAGCAGTTTTACAGGCAACAATGAGCAGTTCTTC.

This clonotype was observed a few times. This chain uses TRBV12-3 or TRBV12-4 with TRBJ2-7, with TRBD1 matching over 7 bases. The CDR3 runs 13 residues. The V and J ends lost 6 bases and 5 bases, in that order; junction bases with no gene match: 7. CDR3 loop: CASSPKGAHEQYF. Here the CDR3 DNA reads TGTGCCAGCAGCCCTAAGGGGGCCCACGAGCAGTACTTC.

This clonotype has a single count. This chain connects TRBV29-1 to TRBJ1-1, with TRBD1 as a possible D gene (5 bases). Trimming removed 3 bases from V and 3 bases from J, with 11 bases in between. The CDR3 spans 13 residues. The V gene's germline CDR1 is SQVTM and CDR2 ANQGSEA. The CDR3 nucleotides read TGCAGCGTTGAGAGGGGAGGGGACACTGAAGCTTTCTTT. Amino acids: CSVERGGDTEAFF.

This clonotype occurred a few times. CDR3 coding DNA: TGTGCCACCAGCCCCGTAGGAGGGAGGAATTCACCCCTCCACTTT. Its translation: CATSPVGGRNSPLHF. The V and J genes are TRBV15 and TRBJ1-6, with D uncertain. Trimming removed 5 bases from V and 7 bases from J, with 15 bases in between. The CDR3 runs 15 residues. Germline-derived CDR1 and CDR2 are LNHNV and YYDKDF (reference sequence).

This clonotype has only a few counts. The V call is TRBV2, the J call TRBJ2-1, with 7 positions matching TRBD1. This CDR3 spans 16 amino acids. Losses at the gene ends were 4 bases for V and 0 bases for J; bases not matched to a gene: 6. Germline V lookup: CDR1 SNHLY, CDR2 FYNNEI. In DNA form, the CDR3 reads TGTGCCAGCAGTGCGTTAGCAGGGGGCTCCTACAATGAGCAGTTCTTC. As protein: CASSALAGGSYNEQFF. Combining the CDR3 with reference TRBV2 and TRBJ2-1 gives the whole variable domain EPEVTQTPSHQVTQMGQEVILRCVPISNHLYFYWYRQILGQKVEFLVSFYNNEISEKSEIFDDQFSVERPDGSNFTLKIRSTKLEDSAMYFCASSALAGGSYNEQFFGPGTRLTVL.

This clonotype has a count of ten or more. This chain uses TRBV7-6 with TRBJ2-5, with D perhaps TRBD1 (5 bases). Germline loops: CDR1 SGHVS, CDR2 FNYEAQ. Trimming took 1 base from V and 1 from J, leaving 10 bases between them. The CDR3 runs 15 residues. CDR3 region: CASSLEVRVQETQYF. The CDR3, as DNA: TGTGCCAGCAGCTTAGAAGTCAGGGTCCAAGAGACCCAGTACTTC.

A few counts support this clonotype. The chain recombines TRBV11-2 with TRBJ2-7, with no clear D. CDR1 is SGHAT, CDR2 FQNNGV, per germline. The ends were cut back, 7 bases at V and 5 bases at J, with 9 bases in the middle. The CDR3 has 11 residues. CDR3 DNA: TGTGCCAGCACCTCTCTTAACGAGCAGTACTTC. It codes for CASTSLNEQYF.

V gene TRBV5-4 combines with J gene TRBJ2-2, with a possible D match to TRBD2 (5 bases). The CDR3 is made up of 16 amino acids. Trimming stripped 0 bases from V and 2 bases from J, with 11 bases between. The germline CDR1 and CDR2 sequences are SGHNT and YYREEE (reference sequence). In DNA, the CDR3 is TGTGCCAGCAGCTTGGGGTCGGGGAGAAACACCGGGGAGCTGTTTTTT. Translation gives CASSLGSGRNTGELFF.

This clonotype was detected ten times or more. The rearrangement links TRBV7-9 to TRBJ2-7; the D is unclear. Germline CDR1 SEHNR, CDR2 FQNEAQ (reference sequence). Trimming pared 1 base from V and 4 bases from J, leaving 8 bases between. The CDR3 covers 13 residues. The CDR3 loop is CASSLEHKYEQYF. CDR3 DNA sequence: TGTGCCAGCAGCTTAGAACACAAATACGAGCAGTACTTC.

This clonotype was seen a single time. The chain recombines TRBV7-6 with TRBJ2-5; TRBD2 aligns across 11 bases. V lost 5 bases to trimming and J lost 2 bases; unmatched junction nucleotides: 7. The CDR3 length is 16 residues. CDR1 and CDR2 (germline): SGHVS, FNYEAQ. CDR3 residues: CASSPHGTSGQETQYF. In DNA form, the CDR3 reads TGTGCCAGCAGCCCCCACGGGACTAGCGGACAAGAGACCCAGTACTTC. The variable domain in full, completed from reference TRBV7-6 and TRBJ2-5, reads GAGVSQSPRYKVTKRGQDVALRCDPISGHVSLYWYRQALGQGPEFLTYFNYEAQQDKSGLPNDRFSAERPEGSISTLTIQRTEQRDSAMYRCASSPHGTSGQETQYFGPGTRLLVL.

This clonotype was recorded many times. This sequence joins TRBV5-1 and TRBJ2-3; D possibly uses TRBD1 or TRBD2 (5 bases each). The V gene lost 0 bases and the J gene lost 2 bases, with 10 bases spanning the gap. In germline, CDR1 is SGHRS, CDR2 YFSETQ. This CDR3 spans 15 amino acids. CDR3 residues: CASSLEGDPTDTQYF. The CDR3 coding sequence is TGCGCCAGCAGCTTGGAAGGGGACCCCACAGATACGCAGTATTTT. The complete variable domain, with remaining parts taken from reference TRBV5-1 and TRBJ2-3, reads KAGVTQTPRYLIKTRGQQVTLSCSPISGHRSVSWYQQTPGQGLQFLFEYFSETQRNKGNFPGRFSGRQFSNSRSEMNVSTLELGDSALYLCASSLEGDPTDTQYFGPGTRLTVL.

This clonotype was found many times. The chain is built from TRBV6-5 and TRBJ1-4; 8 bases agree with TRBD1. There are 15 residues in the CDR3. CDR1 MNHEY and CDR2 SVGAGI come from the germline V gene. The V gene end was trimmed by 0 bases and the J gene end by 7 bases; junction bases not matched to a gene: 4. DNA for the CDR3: TGTGCCAGCAGTTACTCGACAGGGGCGGGTGAAAAACTGTTTTTT. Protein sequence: CASSYSTGAGEKLFF.

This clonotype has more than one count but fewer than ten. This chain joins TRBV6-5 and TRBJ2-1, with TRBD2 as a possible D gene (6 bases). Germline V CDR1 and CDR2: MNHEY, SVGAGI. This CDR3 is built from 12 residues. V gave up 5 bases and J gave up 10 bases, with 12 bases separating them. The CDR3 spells CASSPGRGEQFF. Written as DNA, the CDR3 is TGTGCCAGCAGTCCAGGCCGGGGGGAGCAGTTCTTC.

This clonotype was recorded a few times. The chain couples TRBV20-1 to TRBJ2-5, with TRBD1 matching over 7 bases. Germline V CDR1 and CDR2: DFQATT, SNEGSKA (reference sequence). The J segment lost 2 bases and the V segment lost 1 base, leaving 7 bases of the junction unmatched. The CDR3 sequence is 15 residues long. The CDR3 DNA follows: TGCAGTGCTAGAGTGGCAGGGGGTTGGCAAGAGACCCAGTACTTC. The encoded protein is CSARVAGGWQETQYF.

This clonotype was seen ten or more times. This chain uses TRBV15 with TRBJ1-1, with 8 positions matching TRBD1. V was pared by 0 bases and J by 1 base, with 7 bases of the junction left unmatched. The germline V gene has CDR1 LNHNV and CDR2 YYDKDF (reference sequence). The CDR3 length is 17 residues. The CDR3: CATSRDYTGTGNTEAFF. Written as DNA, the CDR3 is TGTGCCACCAGCAGAGATTATACCGGGACAGGGAACACTGAAGCTTTCTTT.

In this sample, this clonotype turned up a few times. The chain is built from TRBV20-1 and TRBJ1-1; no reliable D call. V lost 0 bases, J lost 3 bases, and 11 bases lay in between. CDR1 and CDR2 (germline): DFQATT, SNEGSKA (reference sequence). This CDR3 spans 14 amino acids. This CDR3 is CSARDGGRDTEAFF. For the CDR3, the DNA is TGCAGTGCTAGAGACGGCGGGAGGGACACTGAAGCTTTCTTT.

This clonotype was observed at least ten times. CDR3 sequence reads: CASSPTPSSGANVLTF. The CDR3 DNA reads as TGTGCCAGCAGCCCGACCCCTAGCTCTGGGGCCAACGTCCTGACTTTC. The V and J genes are TRBV7-9 and TRBJ2-6, with D unresolved. Trimming removed 5 bases from V and 0 bases from J, with 11 bases in between. This CDR3 is 16 amino acids long. Germline values: CDR1 SEHNR, CDR2 FQNEAQ (reference sequence). The whole variable domain, remainder taken from reference TRBV7-9 and TRBJ2-6, is DTGVSQNPRHKITKRGQNVTFRCDPISEHNRLYWYRQTLGQGPEFLTYFQNEAQLEKSRLLSDRFSAERPKGSFSTLEIQRTEQGDSAMYLCASSPTPSSGANVLTFGAGSRLTVL.

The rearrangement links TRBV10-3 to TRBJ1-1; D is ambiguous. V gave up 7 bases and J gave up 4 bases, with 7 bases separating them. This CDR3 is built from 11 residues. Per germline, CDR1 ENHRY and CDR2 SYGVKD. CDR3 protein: CAIISGTEAFF. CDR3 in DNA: TGTGCCATCATTAGTGGCACTGAAGCTTTCTTT.

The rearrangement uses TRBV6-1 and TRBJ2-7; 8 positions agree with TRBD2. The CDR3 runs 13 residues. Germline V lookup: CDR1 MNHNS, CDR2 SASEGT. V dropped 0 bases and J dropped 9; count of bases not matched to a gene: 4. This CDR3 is CASSEAQLAAQYF. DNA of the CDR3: TGTGCCAGCAGTGAAGCCCAACTAGCGGCGCAGTACTTC.

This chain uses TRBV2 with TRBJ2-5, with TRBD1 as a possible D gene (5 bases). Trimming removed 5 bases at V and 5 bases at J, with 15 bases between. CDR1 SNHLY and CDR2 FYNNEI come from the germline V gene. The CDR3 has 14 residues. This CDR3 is CASSYDQGVETQYF. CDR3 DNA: TGTGCCAGCAGTTATGACCAGGGTGTTGAGACCCAGTACTTC.